This T cell receptor (beta chain) was recorded in a study of T cell repertoires in cytomegalovirus infection. On this clonotype: Its target is unknown.

Study-level results: HLA-C-restricted CMV clonotypes gave the most frequent clonotype in two of eight donors.

TCRdb re-called the reads through MiXCR, storing one row per CDR3 protein. This sample has hundreds of thousands of distinct CDR3 sequences, with under 45% found just once. The V end was cut by 7 bases, the J end by 5 bases, with 20 bases between. The germline CDR1 and CDR2 sequences are SGHVS and FNYEAQ. The CDR3 loop spans 15 amino acids. This specimen consisted of cultured PBMCs, obtained from culture after CMV antigen stimulation. The V gene is TRBV7-6, the J gene TRBJ2-5; perhaps TRBD2 as D (7 bases). This sequence was found in a human donor in good health (CMV status not recorded). Some clones in this sample may be carry-over from other donors' samples. CDR3 sequence: CASTLRGGLGETQYF. The CDR3 DNA reads TGTGCCAGCACCTTGAGGGGGGGGCTTGGGGAGACCCAGTACTTC.